This T cell receptor beta chain was obtained from a study of T cell changes during pregnancy in multiple sclerosis. The CDR3 covers 17 residues. Trimming took 2 bases from V and 5 from J; bases not matched to a gene: 9. CDR1 is ENHRY, CDR2 SYGVKD, per germline. This clone was found once. Some clones are missing from TCRdb's copy, which holds only in-frame ones; the method was immunoSEQ multiplex PCR. Of approximately 38,000 clones listed, about 92% are singletons. The clonotype comes from a female donor with multiple sclerosis, enrolled in a pregnancy study. The V call is TRBV10-3, the J call TRBJ2-5; TRBD2 matches 12 bases. The source was CD8+ T cells from peripheral blood mononuclear cells, collected in the third trimester of pregnancy. The CDR3 sequence is CAISEGLAGISGETQYF. The CDR3 bases are TGTGCCATCAGTGAGGGACTAGCGGGAATTTCGGGGGAGACCCAGTACTTC.